This T cell receptor (beta chain) emerged from a study of T cells in Graves' hyperthyroidism and ophthalmopathy. Study outcomes and limitations: Blood held most thyroid clonotypes expanded above 0.001 frequency.

TCR beta CDR3 region amplification was performed from RNA transcripts. In the first-round RT-PCR of the TCR CDR3, the HTBI primer set was used. TCRdb redid the calling of the multiplex PCR reads with MiXCR, one entry per CDR3 protein. Of 450,000 to 700,000 distinct CDR3 sequences in the sample, about 45% were seen once. Notes on this clonotype: What it binds is unknown.

The CDR3 consists of 16 residues. Germline V CDR1 and CDR2: MNHEY, SVGAGI. V shed 4 bases, J shed 7 bases, and the junction held 13 bases outside the gene matches. This clonotype was sampled from a woman under 30 with Graves' hyperthyroidism. V usage is TRBV6-5 and J usage is TRBJ2-7; 10 bases line up with TRBD1. The sequenced material came from peripheral blood or thyroid tissue (not recorded which). CDR3 in DNA: TGTGCCAGCAGTTTCGTCGGGACAGGGGCCCCTCGGGAGCAGTACTTC. Its protein is CASSFVGTGAPREQYF.